The 30 T cell receptor beta chains below all came from one sample that was sequenced in a study of identical twins' blood T cells. TCRdb recomputed calls from the 5' RACE reads with MiXCR, one row per CDR3 protein. The sample contains a few hundred thousand distinct CDR3 sequences, more than 25% of which appear only once. Material: PBMCs. The receptors stem from a woman aged 18-50 years in good health.

Of note for this clonotype: Since a much larger clone is just one base distant, this may be a read error. The CDR3 here is CASTRTSASSYNGQFF. CDR3 coding DNA: TGTGCCAGTACCCGGACTAGCGCCAGCTCCTACAATGGGCAGTTCTTC. This chain joins TRBV19 and TRBJ2-1; 9 bases fit TRBD2. Germline V CDR1 and CDR2: LNHDA, SQIVND (reference sequence). This CDR3 region has 16 residues.

This clonotype was seen a handful of times. The chain has TRBV12-3 or TRBV12-4 and TRBJ2-7; D remains unclear. The CDR3 covers 11 residues. With 8 bases removed from V and 3 bases from J, the gap between germline ends came to 8 bases. The CDR3: CASGGYYEQYF. The CDR3, as DNA: TGTGCCAGCGGCGGCTACTACGAGCAGTACTTC.

V usage is TRBV20-1 and J usage is TRBJ1-1, with D maybe TRBD1 (6 bases). The CDR3 is made up of 13 amino acids. Looked up from germline, CDR1 is DFQATT and CDR2 is SNEGSKA (reference sequence). Trimming took 6 bases from V and 3 from J, leaving 14 bases between them. The CDR3 bases are TGCAGTGCCCCCCAGGGGTTGGACACTGAAGCTTTCTTT. The encoded protein is CSAPQGLDTEAFF.

This clonotype was counted at least ten times. The genes are TRBV6-5 and TRBJ1-4; D may be TRBD1 (5 bases). The germline gives CDR1 MNHEY, CDR2 SVGAGI. The CDR3 totals 14 residues. Trimming took 3 bases from V and 4 from J, leaving 9 bases between them. The CDR3 coding sequence is TGTGCCAGCAGTTATGGAGGGGTTAATGAAAAACTGTTTTTT. It is translated as CASSYGGVNEKLFF.

This clonotype was recorded at least ten times. The chain joins TRBV7-2 to TRBJ1-4, with D tentatively TRBD1 (6 bases). Trimming took off 2 bases at V and 8 bases at J, with 15 bases between the two ends. The CDR3 length is 15 residues. Germline V gene data show CDR1 as SGHTA and CDR2 as FQGNSA. This chain's CDR3 is CASSLNALGGEKLFF. In DNA form, the CDR3 reads TGTGCCAGCAGCTTAAACGCCTTAGGGGGGGAAAAACTGTTTTTT.

Comment on this clonotype: A much larger clone sits a single nucleotide away, making a read error possible. The genes are TRBV5-1 and TRBJ1-3; D is perhaps TRBD1 (6 bases). This CDR3 comprises 13 residues. Germline V gene lookup returns CDR1 SGHRS and CDR2 YFSETQ. CDR3 loop: CASSLEGGSTIYF. CDR3 nucleotide sequence: TGCGCCAGCAGCTTGGAAGGGGGAAGCACCATATATTTT.

The chain couples TRBV3-1 to TRBJ1-1; D gene unclear. The CDR3 runs 14 residues. Germline V gives CDR1 LGHDT, CDR2 YNNKEL (reference sequence). V was shortened by 4 bases and J by 1 base, with 10 bases between the two germline ends. The CDR3: CASSPTAGNTEAFF. DNA of the CDR3: TGTGCCAGCAGCCCCACGGCGGGGAACACTGAAGCTTTCTTT.

This clonotype was detected only a few times. J is TRBJ2-1 and V is TRBV12-3 or TRBV12-4, with 9 bases matching TRBD1. V lost 3 bases to trimming and J lost 7 bases; unmatched junction nucleotides: 10. The CDR3 is 16 residues long. CDR3 sequence (DNA): TGTGCCAGCAGTTTTTTTGTAACAGGGGGCAATAATGAGCAGTTCTTC. Its protein product is CASSFFVTGGNNEQFF.

The chain uses TRBV12-5 and TRBJ1-3; D is possibly TRBD1 (5 bases). This CDR3 spans 14 amino acids. V lost 3 bases and J 3 bases, leaving 9 bases between the germline ends. Germline V CDR1 and CDR2: LGHNT, FRNRAP. The CDR3 coding sequence is TGTGCTAGTGGTTTCGGGGGGATTGGAAACACCATATATTTT. Translated, it gives CASGFGGIGNTIYF. The full variable domain, completed using reference TRBV12-5 and TRBJ1-3, is DARVTQTPRHKVTEMGQEVTMRCQPILGHNTVFWYRQTMMQGLELLAYFRNRAPLDDSGMPKDRFSAEMPDATLATLKIQPSEPRDSAVYFCASGFGGIGNTIYFGEGSWLTVV.

This clonotype came up a few times. The DNA for the CDR3 is TGTGCTGTCCTCTCAGGGCCCTCTGGAAACACCATATATTTT. Protein sequence: CAVLSGPSGNTIYF. The chain joins TRBV12-5 to TRBJ1-3, with D perhaps matching TRBD1 (5 bases). Germline CDR1 reads LGHNT; CDR2 reads FRNRAP. V was pared by 11 bases and J by 0 bases, with 14 bases between. The CDR3 totals 14 residues.

This clonotype was counted a single time. This chain connects TRBV20-1 to TRBJ2-1, with D hard to call. Germline assignment: CDR1 DFQATT and CDR2 SNEGSKA (reference sequence). V was cut by 0 bases and J by 2 bases, with 17 bases left in between. The CDR3 consists of 17 residues. The DNA of the CDR3 is TGCAGTGCTAGAGATGGGAATACGGAGCCCGCCTACAATGAGCAGTTCTTC. Its translation: CSARDGNTEPAYNEQFF.

V usage is TRBV11-2 and J usage is TRBJ2-2, with a weak D call TRBD2 (6 bases). Germline-derived CDR1 and CDR2 are SGHAT and FQNNGV. This CDR3 comprises 15 residues. Between the trimmed V and J ends, which lost 3 bases and 7 bases, there was a span of 15 bases. DNA of the CDR3: TGTGCCAGCAGCTTTACTAGCCGGTCCGTCGGGGAGCTGTTTTTT. It is translated as CASSFTSRSVGELFF.

The chain employs TRBV29-1 and TRBJ1-1; 9 bases line up with TRBD1. This CDR3 contains 12 residues. Unmatched junction bases numbered 7, after V lost 7 bases and J lost 7 bases. The V gene's germline CDR1 is SQVTM and CDR2 ANQGSEA. CDR3 residues: CSALSDRGEAFF. CDR3 coding DNA: TGCAGCGCACTATCGGACAGGGGTGAAGCTTTCTTT.

This clonotype was detected only a few times. J is TRBJ2-1 and V is TRBV7-2; possibly TRBD2 for D (5 bases). Per the germline V gene, CDR1 is SGHTA and CDR2 is FQGNSA. The germline V and J ends were trimmed by 5 bases and 4 bases, with 21 bases remaining between them. The CDR3 is 17 residues long. The DNA for the CDR3 is TGTGCCAGCAGCCCTACGGGTGTGTCGGGATCATACAATGAGCAGTTCTTC. Amino acids: CASSPTGVSGSYNEQFF.

This clonotype was seen more than once but under ten times. This sequence joins TRBV20-1 and TRBJ2-3, with a tentative D call TRBD1 (6 bases). The length of the CDR3 is 12 residues. V dropped 5 bases and J dropped 2 bases, with 8 bases sitting between them. Germline V CDR1 and CDR2: DFQATT, SNEGSKA (reference sequence). The CDR3 loop is CSAWTDTDTQYF. CDR3 nucleotide sequence: TGCAGTGCTTGGACAGACACAGATACGCAGTATTTT.

This chain links TRBV6-2 or TRBV6-3 with TRBJ2-7; D remains ambiguous. This CDR3 has 12 amino acids. Trimming cost V 7 bases and J 1 base, with 8 bases left between them. CDR1 is MNHEY, CDR2 SVGEGT, per germline. DNA of the CDR3: TGTGCCAGCACTGACTGTTCCTACGAGCAGTACTTC. Residues: CASTDCSYEQYF.

This clonotype was seen more than once but under ten times. The J gene is TRBJ2-7, the V gene TRBV2; perhaps TRBD2 as D (5 bases). Germline V CDR1 and CDR2: SNHLY, FYNNEI. The V gene lost 8 bases and the J gene lost 3 bases, with 11 bases spanning the gap. The length of the CDR3 is 12 residues. The CDR3 protein is CASGLWNYEQYF. CDR3 bases: TGTGCCAGCGGACTTTGGAACTACGAGCAGTACTTC.

This clonotype has a handful of counts. The gene calls are TRBV29-1 and TRBJ2-3, with D unresolved. Trimming removed 7 bases at V and 0 bases at J, with 11 bases between. The CDR3 is 13 residues long. The germline gives CDR1 SQVTM, CDR2 ANQGSEA. In nucleotides, the CDR3 is TGCAGCGCCCGGACGACTAGCACAGATACGCAGTATTTT. Translation: CSARTTSTDTQYF.

This clonotype has just a few counts. The V gene is TRBV12-5, the J gene TRBJ2-3; D not certain. Germline lookup yields CDR1 LGHNT and CDR2 FRNRAP. The CDR3 runs to 13 residues. The ends were cut back, 4 bases at V and 5 bases at J, with 10 bases in the middle. The CDR3 DNA reads as TGTGCTAGTGGTTCCCCCTGGGGAGATACGCAGTATTTT. Protein: CASGSPWGDTQYF.

The rearrangement uses TRBV9 and TRBJ2-3, with D perhaps matching TRBD2 (6 bases). CDR1 is SGDLS and CDR2 is YYNGEE in the germline V gene. With 2 bases removed from V and 4 bases from J, the gap between germline ends came to 14 bases. CDR3 length: 15 amino acids. DNA for the CDR3: TGTGCCAGCAGCGTGTACGGGAGACCAGCAGATACGCAGTATTTT. It yields the protein CASSVYGRPADTQYF.

The gene calls are TRBV20-1 and TRBJ1-5; D perhaps matches TRBD1 (5 bases). The ends were cut back, 3 bases at V and 6 bases at J, with 12 bases in the middle. This CDR3 has 13 amino acids. The germline CDR1 and CDR2 sequences are DFQATT and SNEGSKA (reference sequence). CDR3 sequence (DNA): TGCAGTGCTAGGAGGGGCGCAGGTCAGCCCCAGCATTTT. It specifies CSARRGAGQPQHF.

V gene TRBV19 combines with J gene TRBJ1-1, with D unclear. This CDR3 region has 15 residues. Trimming pared 7 bases from V and 1 base from J, leaving 16 bases between. The germline CDR1 and CDR2 sequences are LNHDA and SQIVND (reference sequence). The CDR3 sequence: CASIGLGRGNTEAFF. The CDR3 DNA reads as TGTGCCAGTATTGGGTTGGGTCGGGGGAACACTGAAGCTTTCTTT.

V gene TRBV10-3 combines with J gene TRBJ2-5; D might be TRBD1 (5 bases). The germline CDR1 and CDR2 sequences are ENHRY and SYGVKD. Trimming removed 4 bases at V and 5 bases at J, with 11 bases between. The length of the CDR3 is 13 residues. CDR3 DNA sequence: TGTGCCATCAGTGCAGGGATGGGGGAGACCCAGTACTTC. Translation: CAISAGMGETQYF.

The chain employs TRBV7-9 and TRBJ2-3; D is possibly TRBD1 (6 bases). The CDR3 contains 14 residues. The V gene lost 6 bases and the J gene lost 11 bases, with 21 bases spanning the gap. Germline V lookup: CDR1 SEHNR, CDR2 FQNEAQ (reference sequence). The chain's CDR3 is CASRSLNRARGQYF. The DNA for the CDR3 is TGTGCCAGCAGGTCACTAAACAGGGCCCGGGGGCAGTATTTT.

The chain employs TRBV11-2 and TRBJ1-1, with 10 nucleotides matching TRBD1. J gave up 6 bases and V 5 bases, and 6 bases lay outside the gene matches. Germline V gene sequence: CDR1 SGHAT, CDR2 FQNNGV. This CDR3 contains 14 residues. CDR3 amino acids: CASSRPGQGSEAFF. The CDR3 bases are TGTGCCAGCAGCCGCCCGGGACAGGGGTCTGAAGCTTTCTTT.

This clonotype was recorded at least ten times. The V gene is TRBV20-1, the J gene TRBJ1-2; D might be TRBD1 (5 bases). The germline gives CDR1 DFQATT, CDR2 SNEGSKA (reference sequence). This CDR3 has 12 amino acids. Deletions cut 0 bases from V and 4 bases from J, with 6 bases between. CDR3 nucleotides: TGCAGTGCTAGAGACAGGGCCTATGGCTACACCTTC. Translating gives CSARDRAYGYTF.

The genes are TRBV10-2 and TRBJ2-1, with a possible D match to TRBD1 (5 bases). Germline loops: CDR1 WSHSY, CDR2 SAAADI. Trimming removed 2 bases from V and 0 bases from J, with 11 bases in between. This CDR3 is 16 amino acids long. This CDR3 reads CASSEDRSHSYNEQFF. For the CDR3, the DNA is TGCGCCAGCAGTGAGGACAGATCACACTCCTACAATGAGCAGTTCTTC.

The rearrangement uses TRBV7-9 and TRBJ1-2, with D uncertain. The CDR3 consists of 12 residues. V lost 2 bases and J 8 bases, leaving 9 bases between the germline ends. Germline CDR1 and CDR2: SEHNR and FQNEAQ (reference sequence). In DNA, the CDR3 is TGTGCCAGCAGCTTACAAGAAGGAGGCTACACCTTC. Protein product: CASSLQEGGYTF.

This clonotype was seen a handful of times. This CDR3 reads CASRLTGNGGNTIYF. The CDR3 nucleotides are TGTGCCAGCAGGTTGACAGGGAATGGTGGAAACACCATATATTTT. The gene calls are TRBV6-5 and TRBJ1-3; 7 bases align to TRBD1. In germline, CDR1 is MNHEY, CDR2 SVGAGI. J lost 3 bases, V lost 6 bases, and 8 bases had no gene match. The CDR3 runs to 15 residues.

J is TRBJ1-3 and V is TRBV19, with D possibly TRBD1 on 5 matching bases. V gave up 6 bases and J gave up 5 bases, with 11 bases separating them. This CDR3 spans 13 amino acids. Germline CDR1 reads LNHDA; CDR2 reads SQIVND (reference sequence). For the CDR3, the DNA is TGTGCCAGTAGCTCGGGGACGAGAAACACCATATATTTT. It codes for CASSSGTRNTIYF.